Listed below are T cell receptor beta chains from one sample, sequenced in a study of T cells after yellow fever vaccination. One entry per CDR3 protein results from TCRdb running MiXCR on the 5' RACE reads. The profile shows over 200,000 distinct CDR3 sequences, roughly 6.8% of them singletons. The sequencing here drew on CD4+ T cells sorted from PBMCs, taken on the day of the yellow fever booster vaccination. These receptors came from a man aged 30 to 39 who received the YFV17D yellow fever vaccine. Each CDR3 is given with its conserved first and last residue. Each record gives: V gene, clone size, J gene, D gene, CDR3 protein, CDR3 DNA. A D gene is named only where the DNA matches it firmly. Size is stated for part of the rows, as once, few or many counts, or as a class when the clone is expanded.

TRBV5-5	.	TRBJ2-1	TRBD2	CASMMAGGSNEQFF	TGTGCCAGCATGATGGCGGGAGGGAGCAATGAGCAGTTCTTC
TRBV12-3/TRBV12-4	many	TRBJ2-7	TRBD2	CASSLGGTRGEQYF	TGTGCCAGCAGTTTAGGAGGGACTAGGGGCGAGCAGTACTTC
TRBV7-2	.	TRBJ2-1	TRBD2	CASSLGLVSSYNEQFF	TGTGCCAGCAGCTTGGGACTAGTGAGCTCCTACAATGAGCAGTTCTTC
TRBV7-8	many	TRBJ1-2	.	CASSTMRKTDYGYTF	TGTGCCAGCAGCACCATGAGGAAAACGGACTATGGCTACACCTTC
TRBV6-1	.	TRBJ2-7	TRBD2	CASSQPGLAGAYEQYF	TGTGCCAGCAGTCAGCCCGGACTAGCGGGAGCCTACGAGCAGTACTTC
TRBV6-5	.	TRBJ2-6	.	CASSYAGQTSTGANVLTF	TGTGCCAGCAGTTACGCGGGACAGACATCAACTGGGGCCAACGTCCTGACTTTC
TRBV28	many	TRBJ2-7	.	CASSPGAQYEQYF	TGTGCCAGCAGCCCTGGCGCCCAATACGAGCAGTACTTC
TRBV7-2	.	TRBJ2-1	TRBD2	CASSSRLAGNNEQFF	TGTGCCAGCAGCTCCCGACTAGCAGGCAACAATGAGCAGTTCTTC
TRBV19	many	TRBJ2-1	TRBD1	CASSKGGSVLDNEQFF	TGTGCCAGTAGTAAAGGGGGCTCCGTATTGGACAATGAGCAGTTCTTC
TRBV2	few	TRBJ2-2	.	CASSEARWDSGTGELFF	TGTGCCAGCAGTGAAGCGCGTTGGGATTCGGGCACCGGGGAGCTGTTTTTT
TRBV20-1	.	TRBJ2-1	TRBD2	CSALRTSGGTNEQFF	TGCAGTGCTTTGAGGACTAGCGGGGGTACCAATGAGCAGTTCTTC
TRBV18	.	TRBJ2-7	TRBD1	CGSSQTIQGFSYEQYF	TGTGGCAGCTCACAGACTATACAGGGGTTCTCCTACGAGCAGTACTTC
TRBV6-5	few	TRBJ1-1	TRBD1	CASRTIPGTALTEAFF	TGTGCCAGCAGGACCATACCCGGGACAGCTTTAACTGAAGCTTTCTTT
TRBV7-2	few	TRBJ2-7	.	CASSLNPGGFSYEQYF	TGTGCCAGCAGCTTAAATCCGGGCGGGTTCTCCTACGAGCAGTACTTC
TRBV28	many	TRBJ2-7	.	CASKGNGGEQYF	TGTGCCAGCAAAGGGAATGGGGGCGAGCAGTACTTC
TRBV7-2	.	TRBJ2-3	TRBD2	CASTLGLPTDTQYF	TGTGCCAGCACCTTGGGACTACCCACAGATACGCAGTATTTT
TRBV29-1	.	TRBJ2-7	TRBD1	CSGSAGTRDSEQYF	TGCAGCGGTAGCGCCGGGACACGGGACAGCGAGCAGTACTTC
TRBV28	many	TRBJ2-7	TRBD2	CASNSPGTSGRGAYEQYF	TGTGCCAGCAACTCGCCCGGGACTAGCGGGAGGGGGGCCTACGAGCAGTACTTC